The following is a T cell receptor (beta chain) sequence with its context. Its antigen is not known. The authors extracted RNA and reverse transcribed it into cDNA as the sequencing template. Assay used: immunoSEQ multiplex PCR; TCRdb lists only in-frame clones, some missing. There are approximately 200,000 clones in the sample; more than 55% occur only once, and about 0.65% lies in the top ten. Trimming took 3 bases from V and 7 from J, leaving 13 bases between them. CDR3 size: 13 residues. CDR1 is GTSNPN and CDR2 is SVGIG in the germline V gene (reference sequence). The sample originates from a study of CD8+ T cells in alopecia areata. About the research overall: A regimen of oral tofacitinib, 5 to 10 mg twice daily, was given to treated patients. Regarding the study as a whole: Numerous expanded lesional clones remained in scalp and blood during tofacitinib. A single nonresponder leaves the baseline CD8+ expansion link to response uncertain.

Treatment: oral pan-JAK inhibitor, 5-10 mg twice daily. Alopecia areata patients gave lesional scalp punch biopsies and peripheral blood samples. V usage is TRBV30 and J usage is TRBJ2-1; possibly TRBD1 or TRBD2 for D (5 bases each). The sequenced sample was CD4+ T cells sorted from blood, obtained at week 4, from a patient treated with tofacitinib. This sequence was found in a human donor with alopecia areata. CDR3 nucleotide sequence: TGTGCCTGGAGAGGGGACCGAACGAATGAGCAGTTCTTC. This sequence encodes CAWRGDRTNEQFF.